This T cell receptor (beta chain) was sequenced in a study of blood T cell repertoires in COVID-19. Method: immunoSEQ multiplex PCR; TCRdb's copy keeps in-frame clones and lacks some. This table holds fewer than 250,000 clones, 83% found once. To note about this clone: The same CDR3 also results from other DNA sequences found in this sample.

The sequence derives from a woman between 50 and 59 years old with acute or convalescent COVID-19. Sequences were obtained from peripheral blood.

The CDR3 DNA follows: TGCGCCAGCAGCTTGATTCCTAGCACAGATACGCAGTATTTT. It codes for CASSLIPSTDTQYF. The chain is built from TRBV5-1 and TRBJ2-3; no definite D call. This CDR3 is built from 14 residues. CDR1 SGHRS and CDR2 YFSETQ come from the germline V gene. Between the trimmed V and J ends, which lost 1 base and 0 bases, there was a span of 6 bases.